Listed here are 30 T cell receptor beta chains from one sample, sequenced in a study of glioma-infiltrating T cells. TCR alpha and beta CDR3 regions were amplified from RNA using iRepertoire nested multiplex PCR. TCRdb processed the multiplex PCR reads anew with MiXCR; each CDR3 protein has one entry. The table records about 190,000 distinct CDR3 sequences, more than 25% of them present only once. The material sequenced was glioma tissue, nonneoplastic brain tissue, or PBMCs (not recorded which). These receptors were collected from a human donor with low-grade glioma or glioblastoma, undergoing nonglioma brain surgery, or in good health (not recorded which).

This clonotype was picked up many times. This chain uses TRBV7-9 with TRBJ2-3, with D possibly TRBD2 on 7 matching bases. Germline CDR1 is SEHNR and CDR2 is FQNEAQ (reference sequence). Trimming removed 5 bases at V and 3 bases at J, with 18 bases between. The CDR3 is made up of 16 amino acids. As DNA, the CDR3 is TGTGCCAGCAGCCAGCAGTGGGGGGGCGGTACAGATACGCAGTATTTT. Amino acids: CASSQQWGGGTDTQYF.

The J gene is TRBJ2-5, the V gene TRBV4-1; a weak D match, TRBD2 (7 bases). This CDR3 is built from 16 residues. Trimming took 1 base from V and 5 from J, leaving 17 bases between them. CDR1 is MGHRA, CDR2 YSYEKL, per germline. The CDR3 loop reads CASSQGVQGAGETQYF. DNA of the CDR3: TGCGCCAGCAGCCAAGGGGTACAGGGAGCGGGGGAGACCCAGTACTTC.

This clonotype was picked up many times. The rearrangement links TRBV27 to TRBJ2-7, with a tentative D call TRBD1 (5 bases). With 3 bases removed from V and 5 bases from J, the gap between germline ends came to 11 bases. Germline V gene lookup returns CDR1 MNHEY and CDR2 SMNVEV (reference sequence). The CDR3 has 13 amino acids. CDR3 coding DNA: TGTGCCAGCAGTTTGAAGGGGTACGACGAGCAGTACTTC. Amino acids: CASSLKGYDEQYF.

The gene calls are TRBV12-3 or TRBV12-4 and TRBJ2-7; 7 bases line up with TRBD1. Trimming took 6 bases from V and 6 from J; bases not matched to a gene: 5. The CDR3 has 12 amino acids. The CDR3 loop reads CASSPTGAEQYF. The CDR3 nucleotides are TGTGCCAGCAGCCCAACAGGGGCCGAGCAGTACTTC.

This clonotype was counted ten times or more. This chain joins TRBV6-1 and TRBJ1-5; TRBD1 aligns across 7 bases. Germline CDR1 is MNHNS and CDR2 is SASEGT. J was trimmed by 2 bases and V by 6 bases; bases with no gene match: 7. The CDR3 is made up of 15 amino acids. The CDR3: CASRRQGYGNQPQHF. In DNA, the CDR3 is TGTGCCAGCAGAAGACAGGGTTATGGCAATCAGCCCCAGCATTTT.

The chain is built from TRBV7-9 and TRBJ1-1; the D gene is possibly TRBD1 (5 bases). Germline CDR1 and CDR2: SEHNR and FQNEAQ (reference sequence). The CDR3 has 14 amino acids. V gave up 4 bases and J gave up 8 bases, with 17 bases separating them. The CDR3 protein is CASSSWLRGLEAFF. In DNA, the CDR3 is TGTGCCAGCAGCTCGTGGTTGAGGGGACTCGAAGCTTTCTTT. Based on the CDR3 plus reference TRBV7-9 and TRBJ1-1, the full variable domain is DTGVSQNPRHKITKRGQNVTFRCDPISEHNRLYWYRQTLGQGPEFLTYFQNEAQLEKSRLLSDRFSAERPKGSFSTLEIQRTEQGDSAMYLCASSSWLRGLEAFFGQGTRLTVV.

This clonotype has a count of ten or more. This chain connects TRBV25-1 to TRBJ1-3, with D uncertain. Trimming took off 8 bases at V and 1 base at J, with 9 bases between the two ends. Per germline, CDR1 MGHDK and CDR2 SYGVNS. CDR3 length: 13 residues. CDR3: CASSADSGNTIYF. Here the CDR3 DNA reads TGTGCCAGCTCAGCGGATTCTGGAAACACCATATATTTT.

This clonotype was seen ten or more times. The gene calls are TRBV7-2 and TRBJ2-3; D ambiguous. CDR1 is SGHTA, CDR2 FQGNSA, per germline. The CDR3 extends over 13 amino acids. Trimming left V 1 base short and J 6 bases short, with 8 bases between. The CDR3 here is CASSLEATDTQYF. The CDR3 DNA reads TGTGCCAGCAGCTTAGAGGCGACCGATACGCAGTATTTT.

This sequence joins TRBV4-3 and TRBJ2-3; maybe TRBD1 (6 bases). Germline-derived CDR1 and CDR2 are LGHNA and YSLEER. Trimming removed 0 bases at V and 4 bases at J, with 11 bases between. This CDR3 has 15 amino acids. For the CDR3, the DNA is TGCGCCAGCAGCCAAGACAGGGGTGGGGCAGATACGCAGTATTTT. Protein: CASSQDRGGADTQYF.

As to this clonotype: Sequence at one end of the junction differs from germline and may be a read error. The chain joins TRBV20-1 to TRBJ1-1; tentative D call: TRBD1 (6 bases). This CDR3 has 12 amino acids. In germline, CDR1 is DFQATT, CDR2 SNEGSKA (reference sequence). This chain's CDR3 is CGAKQGGTEAFF. The CDR3 bases are TGCGGTGCTAAACAGGGTGGGACTGAAGCTTTCTTT.

This clonotype has more than one count but fewer than ten. The gene calls are TRBV5-1 and TRBJ1-1, with a tentative D call TRBD1 (6 bases). CDR1 SGHRS and CDR2 YFSETQ come from the germline V gene. The CDR3 runs 14 residues. V lost 0 bases and J lost 6, with 12 bases in between. This CDR3 reads CASSLVGGGPEAFF. The CDR3, as DNA: TGCGCCAGCAGCTTGGTAGGGGGAGGACCTGAAGCTTTCTTT.

This clonotype was found many times. This chain joins TRBV20-1 and TRBJ1-6, with TRBD1 matching 7 bases. Trimming at V came to 0 bases and at J to 7 bases, leaving 3 bases not matched to a gene. CDR1 DFQATT and CDR2 SNEGSKA come from the germline V gene (reference sequence). CDR3 length equals 14 residues. The CDR3 sequence is CSARELTGNSPLHF. The CDR3 DNA is TGCAGTGCTAGAGAGTTGACAGGGAATTCACCCCTCCACTTT.

In its sample, this clonotype was seen many times. J is TRBJ2-1 and V is TRBV29-1; 10 bases agree with TRBD1. The CDR3 is 12 amino acids. Germline V gene data show CDR1 as SQVTM and CDR2 as ANQGSEA. DNA of the CDR3: TGCACCTCTGGGACAGGGGAGGGTGAGCAGTTCTTC. Its translation is CTSGTGEGEQFF.

This clonotype was counted at least ten times. The genes are TRBV6-5 and TRBJ2-7; TRBD1 aligns across 7 bases. The CDR3 has 15 amino acids. The V segment lost 0 bases and the J segment 0 bases; nucleotides outside the gene matches: 2. Germline V gene lookup returns CDR1 MNHEY and CDR2 SVGAGI. CDR3 in amino acids: CASSYSGQSSYEQYF. The CDR3 nucleotides read TGTGCCAGCAGTTACTCGGGACAGAGCTCCTACGAGCAGTACTTC.

In its sample, this clonotype was seen many times. The chain links TRBV6-1 to TRBJ2-3; no definite D call. Trimming cost V 3 bases and J 4 bases, with 11 bases left between them. This CDR3 has 14 residues. The germline CDR1 and CDR2 sequences are MNHNS and SASEGT. DNA of the CDR3: TGTGCCAGCAGTGATGGCAGAATGGCAGATACGCAGTATTTT. Its translation: CASSDGRMADTQYF.

There are many counts of this clonotype. V is TRBV5-1 and J is TRBJ2-3, with unresolved D. Trimming removed 0 bases at V and 3 bases at J, with 11 bases between. CDR1 is SGHRS, CDR2 YFSETQ, per germline. The CDR3 is 15 residues long. The CDR3 DNA reads TGCGCCAGCAGCTTGGAAGGTATATGGACAGATACGCAGTATTTT. Translation gives CASSLEGIWTDTQYF.

This clonotype has ten or more counts. The chain couples TRBV7-9 to TRBJ2-7; D might be TRBD1 (5 bases). Germline V gene data show CDR1 as SEHNR and CDR2 as FQNEAQ (reference sequence). The germline V and J ends were trimmed by 5 bases and 9 bases, with 14 bases remaining between them. The CDR3 has 12 amino acids. This chain's CDR3 is CASSLGALGQYF. The CDR3 coding sequence is TGTGCCAGCAGCCTTGGGGCCCTCGGGCAGTACTTC.

This clonotype was seen repeatedly, ten times or more. The chain links TRBV20-1 to TRBJ1-1; no reliable D call. This CDR3 comprises 14 residues. V shed 3 bases and J shed 0 bases, with 11 bases lying between them. Germline assignment: CDR1 DFQATT and CDR2 SNEGSKA (reference sequence). CDR3 amino acids: CSASRGTVNTEAFF. The CDR3 DNA sequence: TGCAGTGCTAGTAGAGGCACAGTGAACACTGAAGCTTTCTTT.

A note on this clonotype: This sequence may be a read error, since a much larger clone differs from it by one base. The gene calls are TRBV19 and TRBJ1-2; D uncertain. Germline lookup yields CDR1 LNHDA and CDR2 SQIVND (reference sequence). This CDR3 has 13 residues. In DNA, the CDR3 is TGTGCCAGTAGTTTAGACACTAACTATGGCTACACCTTC. It is translated as CASSLDTNYGYTF.

Details on this clonotype: This may arise from a read error, as a much more abundant clone is one base away. V and J are TRBV24-1 and TRBJ2-1; 10 nucleotides line up with TRBD2. Unmatched junction bases numbered 15, after V lost 0 bases and J lost 8 bases. CDR1 and CDR2 from the germline V gene are KGHDR and SFDVKD. The CDR3 loop spans 19 amino acids. CDR3 in amino acids: CATSDLWVSAGGPIDEQFF. The CDR3 bases are TGTGCCACCAGTGATTTGTGGGTCTCAGCGGGAGGGCCCATCGATGAGCAGTTCTTC.

On this clonotype: A clone one base away is much larger, so this may be a read error. The chain joins TRBV7-9 to TRBJ2-3; TRBD2 matches at 8 bases. This CDR3 comprises 16 residues. The ends lost 1 base at V and 5 bases at J; junction bases unmatched: 8. Germline CDR1 reads SEHNR; CDR2 reads FQNEAQ (reference sequence). The CDR3 sequence is CASSLGLAGSLDTQYF. The CDR3 bases are TGTGCCAGCAGCTTAGGGCTAGCGGGTAGTCTAGATACGCAGTATTTT. Supplemented by reference TRBV7-9 and TRBJ2-3, the full variable domain reads DTGVSQNPRHKITKRGQNVTFRCDPISEHNRLYWYRQTLGQGPEFLTYFQNEAQLEKSRLLSDRFSAERPKGSFSTLEIQRTEQGDSAMYLCASSLGLAGSLDTQYFGPGTRLTVL.

To note about this clonotype: A much larger clone lies a single base off, so this may be a read error. V and J are TRBV7-8 and TRBJ2-1; 10 positions agree with TRBD2. V lost 5 bases to trimming and J lost 7 bases; unmatched junction nucleotides: 11. Germline assignment: CDR1 SGHVS and CDR2 FQNEAQ. The CDR3 sequence is 16 residues long. The CDR3 sequence is CASSRGTSVRGNEQFF. In nucleotides, the CDR3 is TGTGCCAGCAGCCGTGGGACTAGCGTGAGGGGTAATGAGCAGTTCTTC.

The chain carries TRBV20-1 and TRBJ2-7, with TRBD2 matching over 12 bases. Germline CDR1 reads DFQATT; CDR2 reads SNEGSKA (reference sequence). The CDR3 sequence is 14 residues long. With V trimmed by 1 base and J by 2 bases, 0 bases remained unmatched. The CDR3 loop is CSARGLAGAYEQYF. The CDR3, as DNA: TGCAGTGCTAGAGGACTAGCGGGGGCCTACGAGCAGTACTTC.

In DNA form, the CDR3 reads TGTGCCAGCAGCCAAGAGCGGACTAGCGGGATAGGGGATACGCAGTATTTT. It codes for CASSQERTSGIGDTQYF. The chain couples TRBV3-1 to TRBJ2-3; 12 bases match TRBD2. V shed 0 bases, J shed 6 bases, and the junction held 7 bases outside the gene matches. The CDR3 consists of 17 residues. Germline V gene sequence: CDR1 LGHDT, CDR2 YNNKEL (reference sequence).

The chain combines TRBV25-1 with TRBJ1-2; 8 nucleotides match TRBD1. Germline V gives CDR1 MGHDK, CDR2 SYGVNS. The CDR3 is 14 residues long. The J segment lost 3 bases and the V segment lost 6 bases, leaving 6 bases of the junction unmatched. The CDR3 region has the DNA TGTGCCAGCAGCCATCAGACAGGGGACTATGGCTACACCTTC. This encodes CASSHQTGDYGYTF.

This clonotype came up many times. The chain employs TRBV7-9 and TRBJ2-7; D not certain. Trimming left V 5 bases short and J 4 bases short, with 15 bases between. CDR3 length equals 14 residues. CDR1 and CDR2 from the germline V gene are SEHNR and FQNEAQ (reference sequence). CDR3 amino acids: CASSPRSVRYEQYF. The CDR3 DNA is TGTGCCAGCAGCCCACGATCGGTGAGGTACGAGCAGTACTTC.

The genes are TRBV7-2 and TRBJ2-3, with no clear D. The germline gives CDR1 SGHTA, CDR2 FQGNSA. This CDR3 region has 13 residues. The DNA of the CDR3 is TGTGCGGGCAGCTTTCGGCGGCCGGATACGCAGTATTTT. Protein product: CAGSFRRPDTQYF.

This clonotype was observed a handful of times. Given a much more abundant clone one base away, this may be a read error. The chain recombines TRBV20-1 with TRBJ2-1; 11 bases align to TRBD2. V was clipped by 5 bases and J by 12 bases; unmatched bases: 15. CDR3 size: 15 residues. Germline loops: CDR1 DFQATT, CDR2 SNEGSKA (reference sequence). Written as DNA, the CDR3 is TGCAGTGCTTGTCTAGCGGGAGGCTTTCAATATGGGCAGTTCTTC. Its protein product is CSACLAGGFQYGQFF.

This clonotype was seen at least ten times. The chain has TRBV18 and TRBJ2-7, with D tentatively TRBD2 (6 bases). The CDR3 runs 15 residues. V was trimmed by 4 bases and J by 7 bases, leaving 20 bases between them. Germline V gene lookup returns CDR1 KGHSH and CDR2 LQKENI. The CDR3 here is CASSLHVGGDSEQYF. CDR3 DNA: TGTGCCAGCTCACTTCACGTTGGCGGGGACTCTGAGCAGTACTTC.

This clonotype has ten or more counts. The chain combines TRBV3-1 with TRBJ2-3; D perhaps matches TRBD2 (5 bases). V dropped 4 bases and J dropped 6 bases, with 11 bases sitting between them. Germline values: CDR1 LGHDT, CDR2 YNNKEL (reference sequence). The CDR3 has 13 residues. The chain's CDR3 is CASSPTWEDTQYF. The CDR3 coding sequence is TGTGCCAGCAGCCCAACCTGGGAGGATACGCAGTATTTT.